One T cell receptor beta chain is described in this entry. These data are taken from a study of blood T cell repertoires in COVID-19. Overall study context: Sites in the United States, Italy and Spain provided acute and convalescent COVID-19 samples. The cDNA or gDNA used as material had been derived from T cells, B-cell-depleted T cells, or PBMCs.

The authors' processing: Amplification from reference gene primers served as the basis for estimated nucleated cell counts. Clones were read by immunoSEQ multiplex PCR, and TCRdb kept only the in-frame ones, dropping some. V, J and clone size were drawn from that table, and D and trimming were deduced from the DNA. The data contain some 120,000 clones, about 86% of them singletons. The CDR3 runs 13 residues. V was pared by 2 bases and J by 1 base, with 3 bases between. From germline, CDR1 is SGHTA and CDR2 FQGNSA. The sequenced material came from peripheral blood. This sequence joins TRBV7-2 and TRBJ2-1, with D unclear. This sequence originates from a woman between 50 and 59 years old who had recovered from COVID-19. CDR3 sequence reads: CASSLQSYNEQFF. The CDR3 nucleotides are TGTGCCAGCAGCTTACAATCCTACAATGAGCAGTTCTTC.